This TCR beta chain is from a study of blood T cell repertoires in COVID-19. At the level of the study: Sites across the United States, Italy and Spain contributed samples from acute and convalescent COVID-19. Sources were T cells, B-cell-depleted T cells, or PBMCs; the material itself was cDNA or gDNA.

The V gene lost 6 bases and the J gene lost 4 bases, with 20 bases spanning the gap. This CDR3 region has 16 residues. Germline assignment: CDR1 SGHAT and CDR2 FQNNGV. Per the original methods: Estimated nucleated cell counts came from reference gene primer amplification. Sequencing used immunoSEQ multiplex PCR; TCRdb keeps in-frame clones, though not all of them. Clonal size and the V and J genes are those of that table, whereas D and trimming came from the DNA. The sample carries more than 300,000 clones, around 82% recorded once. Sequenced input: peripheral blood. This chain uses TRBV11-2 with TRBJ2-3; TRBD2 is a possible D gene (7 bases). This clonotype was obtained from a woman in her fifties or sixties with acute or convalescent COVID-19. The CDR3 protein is CASRRLFEGGPDTQYF. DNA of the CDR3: TGTGCCAGCAGACGACTGTTTGAGGGGGGGCCAGATACGCAGTATTTT.